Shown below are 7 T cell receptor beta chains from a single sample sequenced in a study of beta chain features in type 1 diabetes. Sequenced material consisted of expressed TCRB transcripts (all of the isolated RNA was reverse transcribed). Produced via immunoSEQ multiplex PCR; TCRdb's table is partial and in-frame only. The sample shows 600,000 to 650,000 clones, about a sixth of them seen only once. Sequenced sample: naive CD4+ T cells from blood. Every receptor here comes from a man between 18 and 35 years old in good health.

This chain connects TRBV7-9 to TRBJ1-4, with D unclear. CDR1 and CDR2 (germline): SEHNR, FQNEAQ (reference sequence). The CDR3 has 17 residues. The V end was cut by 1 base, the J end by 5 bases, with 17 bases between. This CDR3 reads CASSLGRPQVINEKLFF. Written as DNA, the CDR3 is TGTGCCAGCAGCTTAGGGAGGCCTCAAGTTATCAATGAAAAACTGTTTTTT.

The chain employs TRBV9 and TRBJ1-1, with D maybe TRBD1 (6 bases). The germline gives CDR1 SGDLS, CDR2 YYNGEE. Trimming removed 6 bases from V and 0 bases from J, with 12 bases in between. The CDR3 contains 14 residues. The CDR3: CASTRDTLNTEAFF. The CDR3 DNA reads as TGTGCCAGCACTCGGGACACTCTGAACACTGAAGCTTTCTTT.

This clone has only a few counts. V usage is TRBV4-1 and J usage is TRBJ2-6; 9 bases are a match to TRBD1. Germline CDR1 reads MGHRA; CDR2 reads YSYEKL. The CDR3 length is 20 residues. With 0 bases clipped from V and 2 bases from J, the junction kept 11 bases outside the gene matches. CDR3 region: CASSQDVGGQGIPGANVLTF. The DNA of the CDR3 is TGCGCCAGCAGCCAAGATGTGGGGGGACAGGGCATTCCTGGGGCCAACGTCCTGACTTTC.

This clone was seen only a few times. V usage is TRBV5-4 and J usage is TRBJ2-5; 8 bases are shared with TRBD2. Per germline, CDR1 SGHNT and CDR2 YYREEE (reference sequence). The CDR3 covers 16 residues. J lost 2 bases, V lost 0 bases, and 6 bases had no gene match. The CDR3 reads CASSLDRVAGQETQYF. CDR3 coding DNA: TGTGCCAGCAGCTTGGATCGGGTAGCGGGACAAGAGACCCAGTACTTC.

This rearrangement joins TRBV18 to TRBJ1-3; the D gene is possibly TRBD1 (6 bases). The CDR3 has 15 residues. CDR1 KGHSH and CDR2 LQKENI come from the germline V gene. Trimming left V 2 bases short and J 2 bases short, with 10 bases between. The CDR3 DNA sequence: TGTGCCAGCTCACCAGGGAAGGGGGCTGGAAACACCATATATTTT. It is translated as CASSPGKGAGNTIYF.

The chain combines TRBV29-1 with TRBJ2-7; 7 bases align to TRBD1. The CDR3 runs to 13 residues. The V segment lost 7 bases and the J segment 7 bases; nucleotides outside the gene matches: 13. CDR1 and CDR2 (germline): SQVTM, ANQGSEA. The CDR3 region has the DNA TGCAGCGCCACCATTTTGACAGGGATGGAGCAGTACTTC. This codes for CSATILTGMEQYF.

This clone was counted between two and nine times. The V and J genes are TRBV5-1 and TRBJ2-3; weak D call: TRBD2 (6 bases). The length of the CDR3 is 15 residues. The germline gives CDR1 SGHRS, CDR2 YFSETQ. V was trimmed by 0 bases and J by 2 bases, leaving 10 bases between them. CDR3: CASSLEPGVTDTQYF. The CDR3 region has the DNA TGCGCCAGCAGCTTGGAACCGGGAGTCACAGATACGCAGTATTTT.